This TCR beta chain was identified in a study of T-cell memory formation after mild COVID-19. Study background: Clusters of TCRs were largely donor specific. Study-wide results and caveats: In pre-infection memory, a portion of responding clones appeared, which suggested that cross-reactive memory joined. Day 15 to 85 contractors were CD4/CD8 balanced; later expanders leaned CD4+.

TCRdb reprocessed the 5' RACE reads with MiXCR, giving one entry per CDR3 protein. The table lists a few hundred thousand distinct CDR3 sequences, around 15% of them singletons, with 20% to 25% in the top ten. Germline V lookup: CDR1 MNHNY, CDR2 SVGAGI (reference sequence). CDR3 length equals 13 residues. In the case of this clonotype: Its cognate antigen is unknown. An end of the junction does not agree with germline; a read error may underlie this.

Sequencing input: PBMCs or a T cell subset sorted from them (not recorded which). The V gene is TRBV6-6, the J gene TRBJ1-1; 7 nucleotides match TRBD1. The sequence was collected from a young man who had mild COVID-19 (a few samples of this study predate the infection). Cell type and time point are not known. The CDR3 DNA reads as TGTGCCAGCAATTACGCAGGGGGCACTGAAGCTTTCTTT. Its protein is CASNYAGGTEAFF.